There are a few counts of the clone carrying this T cell receptor beta chain. This specimen belongs to a study of CD8+ T cells in alopecia areata. Following extraction, RNA underwent reverse transcription to cDNA, which served as the sequencing template. Using immunoSEQ multiplex PCR, the repertoire was profiled, and TCRdb retains in-frame clones only, with some absent. The sample shows 37,000 or so clones, approximately 54% of them seen only once. The CDR3 spans 14 residues. Trimming stripped 2 bases from V and 1 base from J, with 8 bases between. Germline V gene sequence: CDR1 SGHTA, CDR2 FQGNSA. For 4 to 6 of the biomarker-study patients, the CD4+ cells were further sorted so as to obtain CD25+CD127- cells. Investigators sorted PBMCs to obtain both CD4+ and CD8+ T cells.

The chain links TRBV7-2 to TRBJ2-5; D gene ambiguous. The clonotype comes from a human donor with alopecia areata. The specimen was CD4+ Tregs sorted from blood. The CDR3 sequence: CASSLTGPQETQYF. The CDR3 DNA reads TGTGCCAGCAGCTTAACGGGTCCCCAAGAGACCCAGTACTTC.